The source of this T cell receptor (beta chain) is a study of beta chain features in type 1 diabetes. Sampling consisted of one heparinised blood draw per donor, averaging roughly 110 mL. Expressed TCRB transcripts were sequenced, since all the RNA that had been isolated was reverse transcribed. The table came from immunoSEQ multiplex PCR; TCRdb's copy has only in-frame clones and leaves some out. This repertoire shows under 300,000 clones, 25% to 35% found once; its top ten account for approximately 4%. As to this clone: Its antigen remains unidentified.

Per germline, CDR1 MGHDK and CDR2 SYGVNS. The junction had 3 bases not matched to a gene; V was cut back by 4 bases and J by 5 bases. This CDR3 region has 14 residues. The study's findings and limits: Within each of all four CD4+ subsets, Type 1 diabetes patients had TCRB CDR3s that were moderately but significantly shorter. More deletions and fewer insertions at VDJ junctions were seen in type 1 diabetes patients.

The chain recombines TRBV25-1 with TRBJ2-7, with 12 bases matching TRBD2. This receptor was taken from a man aged 25 to 45 in good health. The sequenced sample consisted of central memory CD4+ T cells from blood. The CDR3 nucleotides are TGTGCCAGCAGTGGGACTAGCGGGAACCACGAGCAGTACTTC. Residues: CASSGTSGNHEQYF.